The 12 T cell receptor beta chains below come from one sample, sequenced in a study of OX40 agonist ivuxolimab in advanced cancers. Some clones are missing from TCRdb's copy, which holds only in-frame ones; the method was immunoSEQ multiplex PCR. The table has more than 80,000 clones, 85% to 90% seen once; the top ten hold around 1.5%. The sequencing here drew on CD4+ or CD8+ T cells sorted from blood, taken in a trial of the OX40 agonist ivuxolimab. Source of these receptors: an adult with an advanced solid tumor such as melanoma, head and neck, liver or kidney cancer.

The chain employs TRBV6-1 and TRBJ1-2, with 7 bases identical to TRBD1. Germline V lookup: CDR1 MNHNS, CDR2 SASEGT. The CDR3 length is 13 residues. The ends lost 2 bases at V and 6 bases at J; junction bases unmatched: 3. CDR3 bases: TGTGCCAGCAGTGAAACAGGGGTTGATGGCTACACCTTC. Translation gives CASSETGVDGYTF.

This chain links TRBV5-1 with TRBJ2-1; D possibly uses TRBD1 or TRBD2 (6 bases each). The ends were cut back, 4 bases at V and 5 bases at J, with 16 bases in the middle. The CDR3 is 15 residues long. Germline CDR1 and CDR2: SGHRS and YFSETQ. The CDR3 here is CASSTGAGSNNEQFF. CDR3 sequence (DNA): TGCGCCAGCAGCACGGGGGCCGGTTCTAACAATGAGCAGTTCTTC.

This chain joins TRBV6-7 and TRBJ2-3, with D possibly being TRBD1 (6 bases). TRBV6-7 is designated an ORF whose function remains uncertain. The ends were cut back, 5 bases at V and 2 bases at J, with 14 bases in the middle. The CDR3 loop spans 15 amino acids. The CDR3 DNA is TGTGCCAGCAGTCGCCGAGGGGGAGACACAGATACGCAGTATTTT. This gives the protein CASSRRGGDTDTQYF.

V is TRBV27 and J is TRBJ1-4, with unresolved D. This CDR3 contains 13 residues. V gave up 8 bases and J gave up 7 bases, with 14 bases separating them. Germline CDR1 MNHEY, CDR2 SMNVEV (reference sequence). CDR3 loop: CASAGALGEKLFF. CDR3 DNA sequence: TGTGCCAGCGCCGGTGCGTTGGGTGAAAAACTGTTTTTT.

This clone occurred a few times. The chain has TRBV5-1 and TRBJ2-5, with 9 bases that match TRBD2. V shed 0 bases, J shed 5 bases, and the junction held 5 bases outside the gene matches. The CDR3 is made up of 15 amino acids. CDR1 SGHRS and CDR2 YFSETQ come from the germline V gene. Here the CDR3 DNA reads TGCGCCAGCAGCTTGGATAGCGGGAGTTGGGAGACCCAGTACTTC. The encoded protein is CASSLDSGSWETQYF.

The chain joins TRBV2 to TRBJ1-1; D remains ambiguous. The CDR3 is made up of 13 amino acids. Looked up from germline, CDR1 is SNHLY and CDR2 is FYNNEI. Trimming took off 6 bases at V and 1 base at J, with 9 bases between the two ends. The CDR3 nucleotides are TGTGCCAGCAGCCCAACACAGAACACTGAAGCTTTCTTT. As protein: CASSPTQNTEAFF.

In DNA, the CDR3 is TGTGCCAGCAGCTTGCTCGGCGGGCAGTTCTTC. As protein: CASSLLGGQFF. The chain links TRBV5-6 to TRBJ2-1; D is unclear. The V gene's germline CDR1 is SGHDT and CDR2 YYEEEE. Trimming left V 1 base short and J 12 bases short, with 8 bases between. This CDR3 contains 11 residues.

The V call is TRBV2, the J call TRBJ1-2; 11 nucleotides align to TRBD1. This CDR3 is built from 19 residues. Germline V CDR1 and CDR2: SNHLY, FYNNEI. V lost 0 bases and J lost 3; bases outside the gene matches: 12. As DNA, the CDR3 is TGTGCCAGCAGTGAAGCGCTTCTGTGGGGACAGGGGGGCGACTATGGCTACACCTTC. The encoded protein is CASSEALLWGQGGDYGYTF. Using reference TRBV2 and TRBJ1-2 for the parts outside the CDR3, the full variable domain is EPEVTQTPSHQVTQMGQEVILRCVPISNHLYFYWYRQILGQKVEFLVSFYNNEISEKSEIFDDQFSVERPDGSNFTLKIRSTKLEDSAMYFCASSEALLWGQGGDYGYTFGSGTRLTVV.

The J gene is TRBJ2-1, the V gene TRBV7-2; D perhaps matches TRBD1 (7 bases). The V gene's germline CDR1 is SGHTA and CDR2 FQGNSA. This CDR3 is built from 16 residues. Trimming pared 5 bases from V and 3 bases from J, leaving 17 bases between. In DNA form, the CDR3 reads TGTGCCAGCAGCCGCGGGGACAGTACTTACTACAATGAGCAGTTCTTC. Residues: CASSRGDSTYYNEQFF.

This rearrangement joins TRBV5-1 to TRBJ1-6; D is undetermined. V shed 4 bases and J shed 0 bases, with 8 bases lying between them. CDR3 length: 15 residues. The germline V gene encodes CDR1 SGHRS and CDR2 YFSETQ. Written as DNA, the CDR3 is TGCGCCAGCAGCCCGGAGAGCTCCTATAATTCACCCCTCCACTTT. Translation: CASSPESSYNSPLHF.

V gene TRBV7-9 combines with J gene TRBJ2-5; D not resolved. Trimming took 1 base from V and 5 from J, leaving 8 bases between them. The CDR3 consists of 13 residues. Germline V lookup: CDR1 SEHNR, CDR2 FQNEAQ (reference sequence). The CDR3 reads CASSLGARETQYF. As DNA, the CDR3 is TGTGCCAGCAGCTTAGGGGCTAGGGAGACCCAGTACTTC.

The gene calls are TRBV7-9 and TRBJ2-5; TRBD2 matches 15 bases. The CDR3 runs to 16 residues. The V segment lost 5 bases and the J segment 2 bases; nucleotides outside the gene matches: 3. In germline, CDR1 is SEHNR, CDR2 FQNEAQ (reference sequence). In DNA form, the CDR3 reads TGTGCCAGCAGCGAAGGGACTAGCGGGGGGCAAGAGACCCAGTACTTC. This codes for CASSEGTSGGQETQYF. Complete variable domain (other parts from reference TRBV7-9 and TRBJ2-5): DTGVSQNPRHKITKRGQNVTFRCDPISEHNRLYWYRQTLGQGPEFLTYFQNEAQLEKSRLLSDRFSAERPKGSFSTLEIQRTEQGDSAMYLCASSEGTSGGQETQYFGPGTRLLVL.